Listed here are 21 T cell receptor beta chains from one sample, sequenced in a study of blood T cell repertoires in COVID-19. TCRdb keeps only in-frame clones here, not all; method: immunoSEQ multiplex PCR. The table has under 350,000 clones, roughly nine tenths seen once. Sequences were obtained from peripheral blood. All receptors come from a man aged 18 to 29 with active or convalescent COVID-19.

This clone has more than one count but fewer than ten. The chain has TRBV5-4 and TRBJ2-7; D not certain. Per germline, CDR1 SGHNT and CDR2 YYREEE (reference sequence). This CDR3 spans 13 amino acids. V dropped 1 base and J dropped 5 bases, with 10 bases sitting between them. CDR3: CASSLKVQDEQYF. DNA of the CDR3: TGTGCCAGCAGCTTGAAAGTTCAGGACGAGCAGTACTTC.

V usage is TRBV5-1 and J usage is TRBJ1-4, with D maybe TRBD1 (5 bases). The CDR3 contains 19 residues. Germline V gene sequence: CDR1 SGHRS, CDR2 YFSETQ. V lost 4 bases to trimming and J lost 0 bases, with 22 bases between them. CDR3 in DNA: TGCGCCAGCAGCCGAACCTTAGGTGGAGGGGATCCAACTAATGAAAAACTGTTTTTT. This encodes CASSRTLGGGDPTNEKLFF.

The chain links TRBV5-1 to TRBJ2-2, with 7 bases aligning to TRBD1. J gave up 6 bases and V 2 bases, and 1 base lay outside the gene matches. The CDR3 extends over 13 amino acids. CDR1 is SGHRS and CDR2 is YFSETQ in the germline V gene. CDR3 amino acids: CASSFDRAGELFF. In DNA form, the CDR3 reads TGCGCCAGCAGCTTCGACAGGGCCGGGGAGCTGTTTTTT.

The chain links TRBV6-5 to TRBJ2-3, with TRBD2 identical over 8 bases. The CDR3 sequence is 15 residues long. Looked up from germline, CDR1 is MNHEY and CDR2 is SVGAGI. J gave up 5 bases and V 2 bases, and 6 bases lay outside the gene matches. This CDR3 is CASSYRRGAQDTQYF. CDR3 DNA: TGTGCCAGCAGTTACAGGCGGGGGGCTCAAGATACGCAGTATTTT.

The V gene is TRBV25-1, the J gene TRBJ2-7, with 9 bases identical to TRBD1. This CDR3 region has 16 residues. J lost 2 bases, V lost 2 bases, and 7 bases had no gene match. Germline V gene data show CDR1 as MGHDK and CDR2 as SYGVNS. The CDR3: CASSERDRAPTYEQYF. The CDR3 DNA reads TGTGCCAGCAGTGAAAGGGACAGGGCCCCGACCTACGAGCAGTACTTC.

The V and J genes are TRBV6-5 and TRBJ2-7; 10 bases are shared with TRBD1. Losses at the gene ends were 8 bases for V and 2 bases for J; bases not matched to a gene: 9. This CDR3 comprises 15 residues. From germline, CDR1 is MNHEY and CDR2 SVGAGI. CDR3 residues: CASRYAGTGAYEQYF. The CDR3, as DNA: TGTGCCAGCCGATATGCCGGGACAGGGGCCTACGAGCAGTACTTC.

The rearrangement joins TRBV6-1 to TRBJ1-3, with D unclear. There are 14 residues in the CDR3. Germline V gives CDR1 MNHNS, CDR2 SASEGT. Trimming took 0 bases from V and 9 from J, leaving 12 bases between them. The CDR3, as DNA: TGTGCCAGCAGTGAAGCGCTTCGAGGGCCCACCATATATTTT. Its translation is CASSEALRGPTIYF.

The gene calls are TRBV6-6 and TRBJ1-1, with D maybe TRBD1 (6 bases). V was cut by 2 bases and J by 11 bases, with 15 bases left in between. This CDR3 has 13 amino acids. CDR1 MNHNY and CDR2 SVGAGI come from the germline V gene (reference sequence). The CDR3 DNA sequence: TGTGCCAGCAGTTACCCAACAGGGTCCGGGGCTTTCTTT. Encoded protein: CASSYPTGSGAFF.

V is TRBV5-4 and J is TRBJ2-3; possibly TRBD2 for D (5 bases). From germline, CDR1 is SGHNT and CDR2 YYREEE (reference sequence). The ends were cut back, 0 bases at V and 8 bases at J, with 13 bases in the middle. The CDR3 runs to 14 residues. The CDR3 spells CASSLDLLLGTQYF. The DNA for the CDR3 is TGTGCCAGCAGCTTGGATCTGTTACTAGGTACGCAGTATTTT.

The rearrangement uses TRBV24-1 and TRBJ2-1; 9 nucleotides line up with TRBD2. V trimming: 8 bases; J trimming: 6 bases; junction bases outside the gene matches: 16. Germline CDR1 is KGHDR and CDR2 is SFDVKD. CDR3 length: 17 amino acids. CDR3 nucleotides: TGTGCCACCAAGGTCCCCTGCGGGAGGGAAGTGGGCAATGAGCAGTTCTTC. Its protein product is CATKVPCGREVGNEQFF.

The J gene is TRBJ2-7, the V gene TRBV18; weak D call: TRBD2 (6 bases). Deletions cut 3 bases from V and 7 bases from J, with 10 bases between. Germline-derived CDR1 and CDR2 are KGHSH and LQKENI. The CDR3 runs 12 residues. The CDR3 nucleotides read TGTGCCAGCTCACCGCGGCGGGAAGAGCAGTACTTC. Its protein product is CASSPRREEQYF.

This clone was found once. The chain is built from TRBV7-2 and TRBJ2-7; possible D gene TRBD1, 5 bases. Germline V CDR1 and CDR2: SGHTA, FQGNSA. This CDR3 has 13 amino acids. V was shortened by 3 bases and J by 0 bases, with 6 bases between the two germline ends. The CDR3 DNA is TGTGCCAGCAGCTTGACAGCCTCCTACGAGCAGTACTTC. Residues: CASSLTASYEQYF.

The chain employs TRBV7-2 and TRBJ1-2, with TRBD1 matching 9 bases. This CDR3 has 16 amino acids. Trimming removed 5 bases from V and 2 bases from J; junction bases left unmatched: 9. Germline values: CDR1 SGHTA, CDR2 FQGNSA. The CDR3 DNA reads TGTGCCAGCAGCCCGGGACAGGGCGAATCGAACTATGGCTACACCTTC. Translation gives CASSPGQGESNYGYTF.

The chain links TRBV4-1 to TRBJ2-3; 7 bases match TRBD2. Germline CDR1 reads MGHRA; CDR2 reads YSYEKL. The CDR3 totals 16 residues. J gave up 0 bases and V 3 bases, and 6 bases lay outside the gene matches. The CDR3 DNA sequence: TGCGCCAGCAGCCACCCTAGCGGAGCTAGCACAGATACGCAGTATTTT. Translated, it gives CASSHPSGASTDTQYF.

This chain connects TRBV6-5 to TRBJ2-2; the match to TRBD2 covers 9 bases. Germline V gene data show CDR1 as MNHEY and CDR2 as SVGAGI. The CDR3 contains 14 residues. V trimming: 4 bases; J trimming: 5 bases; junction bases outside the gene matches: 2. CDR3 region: CASSSSGNTGELFF. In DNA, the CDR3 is TGTGCCAGCAGTTCTAGCGGGAATACCGGGGAGCTGTTTTTT.

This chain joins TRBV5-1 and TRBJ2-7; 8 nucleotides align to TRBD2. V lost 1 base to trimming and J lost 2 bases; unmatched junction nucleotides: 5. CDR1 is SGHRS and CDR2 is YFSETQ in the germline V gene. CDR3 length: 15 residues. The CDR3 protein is CASSLREGNTYEQYF. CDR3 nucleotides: TGCGCCAGCAGCTTGCGGGAGGGGAACACCTACGAGCAGTACTTC.

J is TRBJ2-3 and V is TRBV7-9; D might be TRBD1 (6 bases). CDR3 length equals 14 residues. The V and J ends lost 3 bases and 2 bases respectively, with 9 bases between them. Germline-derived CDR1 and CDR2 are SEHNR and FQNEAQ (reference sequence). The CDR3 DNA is TGTGCCAGCAGCTTGGACAGTTACACAGATACGCAGTATTTT. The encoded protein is CASSLDSYTDTQYF. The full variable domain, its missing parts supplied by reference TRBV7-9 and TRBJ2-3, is DTGVSQNPRHKITKRGQNVTFRCDPISEHNRLYWYRQTLGQGPEFLTYFQNEAQLEKSRLLSDRFSAERPKGSFSTLEIQRTEQGDSAMYLCASSLDSYTDTQYFGPGTRLTVL.

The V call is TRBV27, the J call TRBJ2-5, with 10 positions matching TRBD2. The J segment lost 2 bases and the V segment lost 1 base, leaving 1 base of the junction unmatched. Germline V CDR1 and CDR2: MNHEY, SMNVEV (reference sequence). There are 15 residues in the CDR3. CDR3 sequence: CASSLLAGGQETQYF. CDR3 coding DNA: TGTGCCAGCAGTTTATTAGCGGGGGGACAAGAGACCCAGTACTTC.

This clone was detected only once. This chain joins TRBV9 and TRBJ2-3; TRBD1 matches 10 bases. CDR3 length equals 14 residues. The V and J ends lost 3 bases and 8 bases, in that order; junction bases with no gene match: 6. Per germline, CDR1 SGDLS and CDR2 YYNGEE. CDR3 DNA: TGTGCCAGCAGCGAAGGACAGGGGGGGCCTACGCAGTATTTT. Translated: CASSEGQGGPTQYF.

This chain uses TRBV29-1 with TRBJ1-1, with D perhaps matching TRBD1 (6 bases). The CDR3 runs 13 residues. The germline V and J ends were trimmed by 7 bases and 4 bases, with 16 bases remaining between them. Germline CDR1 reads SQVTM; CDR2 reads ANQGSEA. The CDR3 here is CSDWDTYSTEAFF. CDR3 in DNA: TGCAGCGACTGGGACACCTATAGCACTGAAGCTTTCTTT.

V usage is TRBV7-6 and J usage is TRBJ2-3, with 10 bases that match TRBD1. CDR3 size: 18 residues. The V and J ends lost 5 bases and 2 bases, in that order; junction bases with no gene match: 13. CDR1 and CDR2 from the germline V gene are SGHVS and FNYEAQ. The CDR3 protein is CASSPTYLGTGDTDTQYF. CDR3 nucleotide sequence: TGTGCCAGCAGCCCTACTTATCTGGGGACAGGGGACACAGATACGCAGTATTTT.